These 24 T cell receptor beta chains came from one sample sequenced in a study of OX40 agonist ivuxolimab in advanced cancers. Method: immunoSEQ multiplex PCR; TCRdb's copy keeps in-frame clones and lacks some. The table lists under 80,000 clones, 90% of them singletons. The starting material was CD4+ or CD8+ T cells sorted from blood, obtained in a trial of the OX40 agonist ivuxolimab. The receptors were sampled from an adult with an advanced solid tumor such as melanoma, head and neck, liver or kidney cancer.

The genes are TRBV5-4 and TRBJ2-5; 8 bases map to TRBD2. The CDR3 spans 14 residues. V gave up 0 bases and J gave up 5 bases; unmatched junction bases: 3. Germline V gene data show CDR1 as SGHNT and CDR2 as YYREEE (reference sequence). The CDR3 loop reads CASSLAASGETQYF. The CDR3 nucleotides read TGTGCCAGCAGCTTGGCGGCTAGCGGGGAGACCCAGTACTTC.

This chain joins TRBV10-1 and TRBJ2-2, with D possibly matching TRBD1 (6 bases). The V and J ends lost 10 bases and 1 base respectively, with 7 bases between them. The CDR3 spans 12 residues. The V gene's germline CDR1 is WNHNN and CDR2 SYGVQD (reference sequence). CDR3 sequence (DNA): TGCGCCACACAGGGGAACACCGGGGAGCTGTTTTTT. Translation: CATQGNTGELFF.

The rearrangement links TRBV5-5 to TRBJ1-2; D possibly corresponds to TRBD1 (6 bases). V was clipped by 4 bases and J by 8 bases, with 15 bases between them. The CDR3 is made up of 13 amino acids. The V gene's germline CDR1 is SGHKS and CDR2 YYEKEE (reference sequence). The CDR3 here is CASSRQVPGGYTF. In DNA, the CDR3 is TGTGCCAGCAGCCGACAGGTTCCCGGGGGCTACACCTTC. Complete variable domain (other parts from reference TRBV5-5 and TRBJ1-2): DAGVTQSPTHLIKTRGQQVTLRCSPISGHKSVSWYQQVLGQGPQFIFQYYEKEERGRGNFPDRFSARQFPNYSSELNVNALLLGDSALYLCASSRQVPGGYTFGSGTRLTVV.

The chain combines TRBV5-1 with TRBJ2-1; perhaps D is TRBD1 or TRBD2 (6 bases each). CDR1 and CDR2 (germline): SGHRS, YFSETQ. With 4 bases removed from V and 6 bases from J, the gap between germline ends came to 17 bases. The CDR3 loop spans 15 amino acids. CDR3 nucleotide sequence: TGCGCCAGCAGCGCTGGGGGGCTGCGGGGCAATGAGCAGTTCTTC. Its translation is CASSAGGLRGNEQFF.

The rearrangement links TRBV5-6 to TRBJ1-2; D uncertain. CDR1 is SGHDT, CDR2 YYEEEE, per germline. With 0 bases removed from V and 6 bases from J, the gap between germline ends came to 9 bases. The CDR3 contains 13 residues. The chain's CDR3 is CASSLVQENGYTF. The CDR3 nucleotides are TGTGCCAGCAGCTTGGTCCAGGAAAATGGCTACACCTTC.

The chain recombines TRBV11-3 with TRBJ2-7; the D gene is possibly TRBD2 (7 bases). The length of the CDR3 is 14 residues. Germline values: CDR1 SGHNT, CDR2 YENEEA. V lost 5 bases and J lost 2, with 13 bases in between. Here the CDR3 reads CASSEQGGPYEQYF. In nucleotides, the CDR3 is TGTGCCAGCAGCGAACAGGGAGGGCCCTACGAGCAGTACTTC. Drawing the rest from reference TRBV11-3 and TRBJ2-7, the complete variable domain is EAGVVQSPRYKIIEKKQPVAFWCNPISGHNTLYWYLQNLGQGPELLIRYENEEAVDDSQLPKDRFSAERLKGVDSTLKIQPAELGDSAVYLCASSEQGGPYEQYFGPGTRLTVT.

CDR3 sequence reads: CASSLTGTGGTNEKLFF. The CDR3 DNA reads as TGTGCCAGCAGCTTGACCGGGACAGGGGGGACTAATGAAAAACTGTTTTTT. V is TRBV5-5 and J is TRBJ1-4, with 11 bases identical to TRBD1. After removal of 1 base from V and 2 bases from J, the junction contained 4 bases not matched to a gene. Per germline, CDR1 SGHKS and CDR2 YYEKEE (reference sequence). The CDR3 has 17 residues. The entire variable domain, with the rest obtained from reference TRBV5-5 and TRBJ1-4, is as follows: DAGVTQSPTHLIKTRGQQVTLRCSPISGHKSVSWYQQVLGQGPQFIFQYYEKEERGRGNFPDRFSARQFPNYSSELNVNALLLGDSALYLCASSLTGTGGTNEKLFFGSGTQLSVL.

The chain uses TRBV9 and TRBJ2-7; TRBD2 might be the D (6 bases). The V end lost 2 bases, the J end lost 2 bases, and 17 bases lay between the germline ends. The CDR3 runs to 16 residues. Germline V gene sequence: CDR1 SGDLS, CDR2 YYNGEE. As DNA, the CDR3 is TGTGCCAGCAGCGTCTCAGGGACTTCCACCACCTACGAGCAGTACTTC. It yields the protein CASSVSGTSTTYEQYF.

The CDR3 reads CASSLVSGSGYTF. DNA for the CDR3: TGTGCCAGCAGCTTGGTCTCCGGGTCCGGCTACACCTTC. This chain connects TRBV5-5 to TRBJ1-2, with D unclear. Germline loops: CDR1 SGHKS, CDR2 YYEKEE (reference sequence). V was shortened by 0 bases and J by 8 bases, with 11 bases between the two germline ends. This CDR3 spans 13 amino acids.

Notes on this clone: An end of the junction differs from the germline gene, which may be a read error. The CDR3 DNA follows: TGTGCCAGCATCCGGCGTGGGGGGCAAGGGACCCAGTACTTC. This gives the protein CASIRRGGQGTQYF. The chain is built from TRBV2 and TRBJ2-5; D might be TRBD1 or TRBD2, each matching 6 bases. The germline CDR1 and CDR2 sequences are SNHLY and FYNNEI. CDR3 length: 14 residues.

The V gene is TRBV5-8, the J gene TRBJ1-6, with D unclear. V dropped 6 bases and J dropped 5 bases, with 9 bases sitting between them. Germline V gene lookup returns CDR1 SGHTS and CDR2 YDEGEE. CDR3 size: 13 residues. CDR3: CASKPWDNSPLHF. Written as DNA, the CDR3 is TGTGCCAGCAAACCGTGGGATAATTCACCCCTCCACTTT.

The chain employs TRBV10-2 and TRBJ1-3; no clear D gene. Trimming removed 7 bases from V and 5 bases from J, with 9 bases in between. The CDR3 spans 12 residues. The germline V gene encodes CDR1 WSHSY and CDR2 SAAADI. The CDR3 sequence: CASTGGRNTIYF. The DNA for the CDR3 is TGCGCCAGCACCGGTGGCCGAAACACCATATATTTT.

A remark on this clone: The junction and the germline gene differ at one end; a read error may be behind it. The chain uses TRBV7-4 and TRBJ2-5; D possibly uses TRBD1 or TRBD2 (5 bases each). The germline CDR1 and CDR2 sequences are SGHVT and SQSDAQ. CDR3 length equals 11 residues. The CDR3 is CASSSRDQRHF. Written as DNA, the CDR3 is TGTGCCAGCAGCTCTCGGGACCAACGTCACTTC.

V usage is TRBV5-1 and J usage is TRBJ2-1; 7 bases agree with TRBD2. V gave up 5 bases and J gave up 0 bases; unmatched junction bases: 5. The CDR3 is 15 amino acids. The germline V gene has CDR1 SGHRS and CDR2 YFSETQ. DNA of the CDR3: TGCGCCAGCAGGCGCACTAGCGACTCCTACAATGAGCAGTTCTTC. It codes for CASRRTSDSYNEQFF.

V is TRBV6-1 and J is TRBJ2-1; D is uncertain. The CDR3 has 15 amino acids. V gave up 6 bases and J gave up 0 bases, with 12 bases separating them. From germline, CDR1 is MNHNS and CDR2 SASEGT. CDR3 protein: CASSHNPSSYNEQFF. The CDR3 DNA sequence: TGTGCCAGCAGCCACAATCCTAGCTCCTACAATGAGCAGTTCTTC.

The gene calls are TRBV2 and TRBJ1-2; unclear D gene. The CDR3 runs 16 residues. Germline V lookup: CDR1 SNHLY, CDR2 FYNNEI. Trimming left V 2 bases short and J 4 bases short, with 17 bases between. CDR3 sequence: CASSELRKDSIYGYTF. The CDR3 DNA follows: TGTGCCAGCAGTGAATTGAGGAAGGATTCGATCTATGGCTACACCTTC.

Comment on this clone: Compared with germline, one end of the junction differs, possibly owing to a read error. J is TRBJ2-2 and V is TRBV7-7; 10 bases match TRBD1. CDR1 is SSHAT, CDR2 FNYEAQ, per germline (reference sequence). The CDR3 is made up of 16 amino acids. CDR3 region: CASSKGQGVITGELFF. The CDR3 bases are TGTGCTAGCAGCAAAGGACAGGGGGTGATCACCGGGGAGCTGTTTTTT. Drawing the rest from reference TRBV7-7 and TRBJ2-2, the complete variable domain is GAGVSQSPRYKVTKRGQDVTLRCDPISSHATLYWYQQALGQGPEFLTYFNYEAQPDKSGLPSDRFSAERPEGSISTLTIQRTEQRDSAMYRCASSKGQGVITGELFFGEGSRLTVL.

The chain is built from TRBV18 and TRBJ2-3; D gene ambiguous. Germline V gene lookup returns CDR1 KGHSH and CDR2 LQKENI. The CDR3 totals 14 residues. Trimming stripped 4 bases from V and 0 bases from J, with 8 bases between. This CDR3 reads CASSQISSTDTQYF. CDR3 DNA: TGTGCCAGCTCACAGATATCCAGCACAGATACGCAGTATTTT. Looking up the rest from reference TRBV18 and TRBJ2-3 gives the full variable domain: NAGVMQNPRHLVRRRGQEARLRCSPMKGHSHVYWYRQLPEEGLKFMVYLQKENIIDESGMPKERFSAEFPKEGPSILRIQQVVRGDSAAYFCASSQISSTDTQYFGPGTRLTVL.

This clone was counted a single time. The gene calls are TRBV2 and TRBJ2-1; 7 bases align to TRBD1. Trimming at V came to 7 bases and at J to 3 bases, leaving 6 bases not matched to a gene. From germline, CDR1 is SNHLY and CDR2 FYNNEI. CDR3 length: 14 amino acids. CDR3 region: CASNRQGSYNEQFF. Here the CDR3 DNA reads TGTGCCAGCAACCGACAGGGTAGCTACAATGAGCAGTTCTTC.

This rearrangement joins TRBV6-6 to TRBJ1-2; D gene unclear. The V end lost 6 bases, the J end lost 1 base, and 9 bases lay between the germline ends. The CDR3 has 13 amino acids. Germline V gene sequence: CDR1 MNHNY, CDR2 SVGAGI (reference sequence). The CDR3 sequence is CASRLDLNYGYTF. The CDR3 DNA sequence: TGTGCCAGCAGGTTGGACCTTAACTATGGCTACACCTTC.

This chain connects TRBV5-1 to TRBJ2-3; D possibly corresponds to TRBD2 (6 bases). The CDR3 spans 15 residues. V lost 0 bases and J 1 base, leaving 9 bases between the germline ends. Germline assignment: CDR1 SGHRS and CDR2 YFSETQ. Written as DNA, the CDR3 is TGCGCCAGCAGCTTGGATCCTAGCGGCACAGATACGCAGTATTTT. Translating gives CASSLDPSGTDTQYF.

J is TRBJ2-2 and V is TRBV19, with 7 positions matching TRBD1. J lost 4 bases, V lost 6 bases, and 8 bases had no gene match. The CDR3 length is 15 residues. In germline, CDR1 is LNHDA, CDR2 SQIVND (reference sequence). The CDR3 spells CASSKTGVGTGELFF. For the CDR3, the DNA is TGTGCCAGTAGCAAAACAGGGGTTGGCACCGGGGAGCTGTTTTTT.

The CDR3 protein is CASSLRPRGGATTDTQYF. In DNA, the CDR3 is TGTGCCAGCAGCTTACGTCCCCGGGGCGGGGCCACCACAGATACGCAGTATTTT. The J gene is TRBJ2-3, the V gene TRBV7-3; weak D call: TRBD2 (6 bases). V was cut by 2 bases and J by 2 bases, with 20 bases left in between. CDR1 and CDR2 from the germline V gene are SGHTA and FQGTGA. This CDR3 has 18 amino acids. The whole variable domain, filled in from reference TRBV7-3 and TRBJ2-3, reads GAGVSQTPSNKVTEKGKYVELRCDPISGHTALYWYRQSLGQGPEFLIYFQGTGAADDSGLPNDRFFAVRPEGSVSTLKIQRTERGDSAVYLCASSLRPRGGATTDTQYFGPGTRLTVL.

This sequence joins TRBV7-2 and TRBJ2-2; D remains ambiguous. The ends were cut back, 5 bases at V and 6 bases at J, with 10 bases in the middle. Germline V gene sequence: CDR1 SGHTA, CDR2 FQGNSA. The CDR3 is 13 amino acids. Written as DNA, the CDR3 is TGTGCCAGCAGCCTCCCTGCTGCCGGGGAGCTGTTTTTT. This sequence encodes CASSLPAAGELFF.